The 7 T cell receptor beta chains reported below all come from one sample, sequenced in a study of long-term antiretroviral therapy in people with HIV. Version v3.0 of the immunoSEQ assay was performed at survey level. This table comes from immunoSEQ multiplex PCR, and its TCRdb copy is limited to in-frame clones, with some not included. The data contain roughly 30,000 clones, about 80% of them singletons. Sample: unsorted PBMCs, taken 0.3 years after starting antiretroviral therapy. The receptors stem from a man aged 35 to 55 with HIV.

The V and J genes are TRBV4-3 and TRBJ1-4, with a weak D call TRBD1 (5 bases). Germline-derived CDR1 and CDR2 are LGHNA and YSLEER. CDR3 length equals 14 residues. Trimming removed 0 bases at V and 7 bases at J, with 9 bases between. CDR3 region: CASSQDRVVEKLFF. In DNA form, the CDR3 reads TGCGCCAGCAGCCAAGACAGGGTGGTTGAAAAACTGTTTTTT.

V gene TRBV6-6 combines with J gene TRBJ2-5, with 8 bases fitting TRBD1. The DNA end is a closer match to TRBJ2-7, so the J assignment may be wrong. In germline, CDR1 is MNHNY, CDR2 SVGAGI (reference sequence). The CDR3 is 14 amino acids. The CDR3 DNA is TGTGCCAGCAGTTACAATCAGGGGGCTTACGAGCAGTACTTC. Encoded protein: CASSYNQGAYEQYF.

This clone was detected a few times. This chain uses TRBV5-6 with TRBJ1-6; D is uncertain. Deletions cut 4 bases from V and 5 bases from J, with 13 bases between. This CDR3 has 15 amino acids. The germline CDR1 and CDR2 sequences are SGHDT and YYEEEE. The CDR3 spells CASSLGVTHNSPLHF. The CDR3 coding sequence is TGTGCCAGCAGCCTCGGGGTAACCCATAATTCACCCCTCCACTTT.

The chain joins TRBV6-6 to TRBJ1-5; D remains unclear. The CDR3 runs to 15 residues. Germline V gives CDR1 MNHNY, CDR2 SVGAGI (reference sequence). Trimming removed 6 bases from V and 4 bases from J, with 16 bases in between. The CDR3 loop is CASRNGGRANQPQHF. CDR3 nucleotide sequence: TGTGCCAGCAGAAACGGAGGTCGGGCGAATCAGCCCCAGCATTTT.

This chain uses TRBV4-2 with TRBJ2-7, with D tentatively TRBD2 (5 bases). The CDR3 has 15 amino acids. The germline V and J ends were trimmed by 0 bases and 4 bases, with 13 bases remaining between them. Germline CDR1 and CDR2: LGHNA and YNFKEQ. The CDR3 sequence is CASSQDHERRYEQYF. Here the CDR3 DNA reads TGTGCCAGCAGCCAAGATCACGAGCGGAGATACGAGCAGTACTTC.

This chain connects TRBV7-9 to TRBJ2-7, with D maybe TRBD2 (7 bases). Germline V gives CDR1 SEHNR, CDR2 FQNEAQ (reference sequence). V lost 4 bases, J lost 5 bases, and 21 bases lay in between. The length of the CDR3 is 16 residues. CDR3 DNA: TGTGCCAGCAGCTCCCGAGCGAGGGGGGGACCGCACGAGCAGTACTTC. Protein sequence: CASSSRARGGPHEQYF.

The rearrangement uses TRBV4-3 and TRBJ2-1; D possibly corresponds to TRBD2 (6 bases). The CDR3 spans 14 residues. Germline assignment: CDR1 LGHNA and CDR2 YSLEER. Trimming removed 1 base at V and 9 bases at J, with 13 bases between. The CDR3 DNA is TGCGCCAGCAGCCAAGGCCGACTAGTCGGTGAGCAGTTCTTC. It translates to CASSQGRLVGEQFF.